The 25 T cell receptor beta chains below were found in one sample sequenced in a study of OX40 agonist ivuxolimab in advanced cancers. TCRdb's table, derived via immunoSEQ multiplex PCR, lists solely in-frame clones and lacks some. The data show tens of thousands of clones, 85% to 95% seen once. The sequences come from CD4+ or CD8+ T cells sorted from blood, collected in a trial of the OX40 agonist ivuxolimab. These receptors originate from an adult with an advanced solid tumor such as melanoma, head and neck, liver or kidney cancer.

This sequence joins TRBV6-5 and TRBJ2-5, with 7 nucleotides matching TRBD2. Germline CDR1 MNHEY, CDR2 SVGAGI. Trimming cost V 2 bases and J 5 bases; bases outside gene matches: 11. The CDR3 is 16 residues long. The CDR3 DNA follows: TGTGCCAGCAGTTACCGCTGGGGGGGGATTGGGGAGACCCAGTACTTC. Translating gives CASSYRWGGIGETQYF.

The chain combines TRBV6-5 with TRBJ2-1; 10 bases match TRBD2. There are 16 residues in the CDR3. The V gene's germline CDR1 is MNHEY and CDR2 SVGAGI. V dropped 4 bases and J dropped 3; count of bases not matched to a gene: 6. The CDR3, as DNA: TGTGCCAGCAGTTTTAAGCGGGGGGGCGGCTACAATGAGCAGTTCTTC. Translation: CASSFKRGGGYNEQFF.

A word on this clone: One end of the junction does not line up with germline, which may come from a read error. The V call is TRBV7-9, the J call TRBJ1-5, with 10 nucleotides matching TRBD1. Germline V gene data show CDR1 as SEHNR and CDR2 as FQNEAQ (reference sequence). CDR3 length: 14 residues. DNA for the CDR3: TGTGCCAGCAGCTCGACAGGGGGCAAACAGCCCCAGCATTTT. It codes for CASSSTGGKQPQHF.

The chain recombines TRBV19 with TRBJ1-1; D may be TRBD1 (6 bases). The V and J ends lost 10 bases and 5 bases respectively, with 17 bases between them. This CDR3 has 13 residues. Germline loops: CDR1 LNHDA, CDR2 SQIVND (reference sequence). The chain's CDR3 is CATASGVRTEAFF. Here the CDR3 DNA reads TGTGCCACCGCCTCAGGGGTGAGAACTGAAGCTTTCTTT. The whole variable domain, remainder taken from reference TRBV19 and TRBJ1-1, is DGGITQSPKYLFRKEGQNVTLSCEQNLNHDAMYWYRQDPGQGLRLIYYSQIVNDFQKGDIAEGYSVSREKKESFPLTVTSAQKNPTAFYLCATASGVRTEAFFGQGTRLTVV.

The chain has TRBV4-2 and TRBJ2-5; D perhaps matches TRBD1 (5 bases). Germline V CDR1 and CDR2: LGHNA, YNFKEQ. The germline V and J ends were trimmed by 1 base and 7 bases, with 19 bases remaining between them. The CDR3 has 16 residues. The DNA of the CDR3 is TGTGCCAGCAGCCAAGCCGTAGGACACGAGAAGGGGACCCAGTACTTC. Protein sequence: CASSQAVGHEKGTQYF.

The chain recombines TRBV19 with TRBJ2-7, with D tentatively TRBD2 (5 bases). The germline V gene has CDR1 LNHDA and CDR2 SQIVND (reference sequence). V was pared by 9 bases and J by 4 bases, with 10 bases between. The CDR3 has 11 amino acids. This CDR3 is CASRGLYEQYF. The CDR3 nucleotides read TGTGCCAGCCGGGGATTATACGAGCAGTACTTC.

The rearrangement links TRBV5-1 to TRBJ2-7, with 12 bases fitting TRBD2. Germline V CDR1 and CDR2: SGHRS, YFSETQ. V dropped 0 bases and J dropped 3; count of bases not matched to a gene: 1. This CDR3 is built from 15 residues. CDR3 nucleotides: TGCGCCAGCAGCTTGGGGACTAGCGGGATCTACGAGCAGTACTTC. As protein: CASSLGTSGIYEQYF.

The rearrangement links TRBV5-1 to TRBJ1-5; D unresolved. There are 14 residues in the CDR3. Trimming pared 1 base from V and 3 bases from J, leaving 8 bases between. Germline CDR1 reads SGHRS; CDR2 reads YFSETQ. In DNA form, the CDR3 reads TGCGCCAGCAGCTTGCGCCAGATCAATCAGCCCCAGCATTTT. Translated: CASSLRQINQPQHF.

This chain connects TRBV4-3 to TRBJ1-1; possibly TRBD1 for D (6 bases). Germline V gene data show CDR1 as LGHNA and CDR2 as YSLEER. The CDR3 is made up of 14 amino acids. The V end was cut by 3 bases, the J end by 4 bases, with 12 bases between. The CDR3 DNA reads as TGCGCCAGCAGCCAGGGGGGCGCGAGCACTGAAGCTTTCTTT. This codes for CASSQGGASTEAFF.

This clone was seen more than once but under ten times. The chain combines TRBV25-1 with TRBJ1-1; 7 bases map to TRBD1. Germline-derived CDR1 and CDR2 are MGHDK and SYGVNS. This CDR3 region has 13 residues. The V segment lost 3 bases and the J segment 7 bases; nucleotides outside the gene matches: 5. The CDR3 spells CASSDPPGGEAFF. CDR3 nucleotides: TGTGCCAGCAGTGACCCTCCAGGGGGTGAAGCTTTCTTT.

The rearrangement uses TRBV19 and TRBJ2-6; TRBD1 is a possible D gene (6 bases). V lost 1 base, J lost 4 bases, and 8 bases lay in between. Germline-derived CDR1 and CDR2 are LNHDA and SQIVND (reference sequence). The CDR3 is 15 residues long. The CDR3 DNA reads TGTGCCAGTAGTATAGTGGGGGCCGGGGCCAACGTCCTGACTTTC. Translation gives CASSIVGAGANVLTF. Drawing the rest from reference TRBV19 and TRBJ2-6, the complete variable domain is DGGITQSPKYLFRKEGQNVTLSCEQNLNHDAMYWYRQDPGQGLRLIYYSQIVNDFQKGDIAEGYSVSREKKESFPLTVTSAQKNPTAFYLCASSIVGAGANVLTFGAGSRLTVL.

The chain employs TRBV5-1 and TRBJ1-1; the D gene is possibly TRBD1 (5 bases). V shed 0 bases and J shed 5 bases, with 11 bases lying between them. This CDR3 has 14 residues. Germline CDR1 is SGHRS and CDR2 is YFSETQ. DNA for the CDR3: TGCGCCAGCAGCTTGGCCGTAAGGGGAACTGAAGCTTTCTTT. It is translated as CASSLAVRGTEAFF. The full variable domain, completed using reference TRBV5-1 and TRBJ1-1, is KAGVTQTPRYLIKTRGQQVTLSCSPISGHRSVSWYQQTPGQGLQFLFEYFSETQRNKGNFPGRFSGRQFSNSRSEMNVSTLELGDSALYLCASSLAVRGTEAFFGQGTRLTVV.

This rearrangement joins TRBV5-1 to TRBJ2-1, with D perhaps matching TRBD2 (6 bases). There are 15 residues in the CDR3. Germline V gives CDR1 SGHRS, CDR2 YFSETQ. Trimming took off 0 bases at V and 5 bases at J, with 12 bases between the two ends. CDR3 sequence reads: CASSLEGGLHNEQFF. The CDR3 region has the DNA TGCGCCAGCAGCTTGGAGGGAGGTCTGCACAATGAGCAGTTCTTC.

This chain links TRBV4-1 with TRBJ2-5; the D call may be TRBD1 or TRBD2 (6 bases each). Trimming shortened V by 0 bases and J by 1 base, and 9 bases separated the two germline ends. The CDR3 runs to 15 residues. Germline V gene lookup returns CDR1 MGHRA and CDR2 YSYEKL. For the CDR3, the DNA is TGCGCCAGCAGCCAAGAAGGGGGGCGCCAAGAGACCCAGTACTTC. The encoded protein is CASSQEGGRQETQYF.

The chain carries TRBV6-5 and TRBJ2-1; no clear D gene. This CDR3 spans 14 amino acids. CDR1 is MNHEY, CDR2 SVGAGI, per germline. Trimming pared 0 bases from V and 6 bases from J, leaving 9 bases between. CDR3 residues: CASSYSMSSNEQFF. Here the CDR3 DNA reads TGTGCCAGCAGTTACTCGATGTCATCCAATGAGCAGTTCTTC.

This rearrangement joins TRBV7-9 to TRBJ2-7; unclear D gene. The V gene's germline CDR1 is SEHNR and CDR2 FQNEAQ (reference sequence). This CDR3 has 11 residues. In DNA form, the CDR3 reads TGTGCGGAGCTTAGGATGGGCGAGCAGTACTTC. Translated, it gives CAELRMGEQYF. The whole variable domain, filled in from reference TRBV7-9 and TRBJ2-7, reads DTGVSQNPRHKITKRGQNVTFRCDPISEHNRLYWYRQTLGQGPEFLTYFQNEAQLEKSRLLSDRFSAERPKGSFSTLEIQRTEQGDSAMYLCAELRMGEQYFGPGTRLTVT.

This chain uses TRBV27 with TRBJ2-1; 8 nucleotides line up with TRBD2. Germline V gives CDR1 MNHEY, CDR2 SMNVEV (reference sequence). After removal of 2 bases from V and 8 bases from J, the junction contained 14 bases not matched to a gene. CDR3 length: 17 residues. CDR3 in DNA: TGTGCCAGCAGTTTACTTAACCGGGGACTAGGGTCCCATGAGCAGTTCTTC. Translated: CASSLLNRGLGSHEQFF.

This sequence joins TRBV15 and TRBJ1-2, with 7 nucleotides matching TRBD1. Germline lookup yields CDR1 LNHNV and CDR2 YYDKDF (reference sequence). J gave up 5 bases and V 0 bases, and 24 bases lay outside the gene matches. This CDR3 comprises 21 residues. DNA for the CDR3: TGTGCCACCAGCAGAGATGTGCGGCAGGGGACAGACAAACCCCCCGCATATGGCTACACCTTC. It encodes CATSRDVRQGTDKPPAYGYTF.

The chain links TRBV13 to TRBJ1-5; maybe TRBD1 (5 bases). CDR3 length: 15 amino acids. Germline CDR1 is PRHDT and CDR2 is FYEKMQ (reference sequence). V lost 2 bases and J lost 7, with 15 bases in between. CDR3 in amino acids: CASSLYAGHGQPQHF. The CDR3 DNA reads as TGTGCCAGCAGCTTATACGCCGGACACGGGCAGCCCCAGCATTTT. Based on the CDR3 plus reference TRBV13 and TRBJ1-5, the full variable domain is AAGVIQSPRHLIKEKRETATLKCYPIPRHDTVYWYQQGPGQDPQFLISFYEKMQSDKGSIPDRFSAQQFSDYHSELNMSSLELGDSALYFCASSLYAGHGQPQHFGDGTRLSIL.

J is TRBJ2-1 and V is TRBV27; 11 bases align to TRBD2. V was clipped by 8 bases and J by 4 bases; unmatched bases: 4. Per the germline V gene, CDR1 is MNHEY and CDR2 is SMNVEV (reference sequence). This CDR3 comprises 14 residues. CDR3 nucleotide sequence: TGTGCCAGCGGAATAGCGGGAGGGTACAATGAGCAGTTCTTC. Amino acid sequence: CASGIAGGYNEQFF.

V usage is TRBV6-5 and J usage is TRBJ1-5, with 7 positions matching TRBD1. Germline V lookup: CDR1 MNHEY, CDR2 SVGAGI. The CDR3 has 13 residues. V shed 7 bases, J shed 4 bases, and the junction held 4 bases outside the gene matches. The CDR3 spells CASIQGGNQPQHF. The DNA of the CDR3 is TGTGCCAGCATTCAGGGGGGGAATCAGCCCCAGCATTTT.

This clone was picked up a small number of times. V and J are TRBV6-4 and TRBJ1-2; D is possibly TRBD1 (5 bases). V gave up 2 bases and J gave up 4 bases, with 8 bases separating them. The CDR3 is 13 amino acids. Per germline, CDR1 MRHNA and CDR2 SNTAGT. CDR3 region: CASSDTDSYGYTF. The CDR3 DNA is TGTGCCAGCAGTGACACCGACAGCTATGGCTACACCTTC.

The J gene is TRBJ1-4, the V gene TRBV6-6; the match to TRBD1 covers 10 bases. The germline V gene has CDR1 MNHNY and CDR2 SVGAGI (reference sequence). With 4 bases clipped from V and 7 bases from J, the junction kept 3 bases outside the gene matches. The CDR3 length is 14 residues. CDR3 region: CASSWTGGGEKLFF. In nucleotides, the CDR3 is TGTGCCAGCAGTTGGACAGGGGGTGGTGAAAAACTGTTTTTT.

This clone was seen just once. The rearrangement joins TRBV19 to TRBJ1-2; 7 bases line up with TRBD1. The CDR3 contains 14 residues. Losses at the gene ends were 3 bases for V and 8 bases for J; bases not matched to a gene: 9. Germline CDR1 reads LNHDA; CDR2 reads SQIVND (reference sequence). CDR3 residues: CASSITETGNGYTF. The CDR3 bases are TGTGCCAGTAGTATTACGGAGACAGGGAACGGCTACACCTTC.

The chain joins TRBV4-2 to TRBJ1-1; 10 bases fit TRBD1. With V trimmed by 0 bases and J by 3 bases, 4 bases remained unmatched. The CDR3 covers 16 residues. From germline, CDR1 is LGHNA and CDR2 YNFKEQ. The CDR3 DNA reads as TGTGCCAGCAGCCAAGATGGCGGGACAGGGGACACTGAAGCTTTCTTT. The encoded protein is CASSQDGGTGDTEAFF.